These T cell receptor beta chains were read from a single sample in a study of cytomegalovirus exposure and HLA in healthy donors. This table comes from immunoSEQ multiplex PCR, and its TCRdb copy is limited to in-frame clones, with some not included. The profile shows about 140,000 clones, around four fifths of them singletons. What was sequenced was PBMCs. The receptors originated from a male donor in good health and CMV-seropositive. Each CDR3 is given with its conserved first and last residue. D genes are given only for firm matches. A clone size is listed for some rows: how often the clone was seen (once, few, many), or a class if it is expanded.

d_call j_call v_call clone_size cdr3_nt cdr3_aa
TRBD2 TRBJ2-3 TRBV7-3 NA TGTGCCAGCAGCTCCGGCACTAGCGGGAGTGGTACAGATACGCAGTATTTT CASSSGTSGSGTDTQYF
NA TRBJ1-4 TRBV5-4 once TGTGCCAGCCAGGGTTTAGATGAAAAACTGTTTTTT CASQGLDEKLFF
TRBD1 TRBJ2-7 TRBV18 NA TGTGCCAGCTCACCATCTGGGACAGGGGGCCACGAGCAGTACTTC CASSPSGTGGHEQYF
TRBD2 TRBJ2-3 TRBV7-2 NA TGTGCCAGCAGCTTAGTAGTGATGGTAGCGGGGGGCACAGATACGCAGTATTTT CASSLVVMVAGGTDTQYF
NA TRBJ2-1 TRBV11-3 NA TGTGCCAGCAGCTTGGGGCGGTTCGACGATGAGCAGTTCTTC CASSLGRFDDEQFF
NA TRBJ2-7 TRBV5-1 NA TGCGCCAGCAGCTTGGCCGGGGTACTCTACGAGCAGTACTTC CASSLAGVLYEQYF
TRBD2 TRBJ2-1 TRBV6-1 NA TGTGCCAGCAGTGAAGACCCGGGGGGATCTGGGGAGCAGTTCTTC CASSEDPGGSGEQFF
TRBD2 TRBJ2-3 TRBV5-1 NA TGCGCCAGCAGCTTGGGGACTAGCGGGGGCTGGGGAGATACGCAGTATTTT CASSLGTSGGWGDTQYF
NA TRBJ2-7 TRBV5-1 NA TGCGCCAGCAGCTTTTTAGGTAGGGGGGGCGACGAGCAGTACTTC CASSFLGRGGDEQYF
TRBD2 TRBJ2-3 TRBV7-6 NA TGTGCCAGCAGCCCGAGCGGGGGGGCCGGAGATACGCAGTATTTT CASSPSGGAGDTQYF